These 24 T cell receptor beta chains were sequenced from one sample in a study of identifying expanded T cells in peripheral blood. Sequencing was performed with immunoSEQ multiplex PCR; in TCRdb, only in-frame clones are kept and a portion is missing. Of about 94,000 clones in the sample, 88% were seen once. The sample comprised blood. The receptors derive from a person aged 18 to 70 in good health.

The chain joins TRBV18 to TRBJ1-1; no clear D gene. CDR3 length: 14 residues. Germline V gives CDR1 KGHSH, CDR2 LQKENI. V was shortened by 5 bases and J by 0 bases, with 10 bases between the two germline ends. DNA for the CDR3: TGTGCCAGCTCATCCTCGTCTATGAACACTGAAGCTTTCTTT. Residues: CASSSSSMNTEAFF.

J is TRBJ2-5 and V is TRBV7-9, with D unresolved. The V gene's germline CDR1 is SEHNR and CDR2 FQNEAQ (reference sequence). The CDR3 totals 15 residues. Trimming took off 0 bases at V and 3 bases at J, with 11 bases between the two ends. CDR3 sequence: CASSLAASGEETQYF. The CDR3 DNA is TGTGCCAGCAGCTTAGCGGCCAGTGGGGAAGAGACCCAGTACTTC.

The V and J genes are TRBV6-6 and TRBJ1-2, with no clear D. CDR1 and CDR2 from the germline V gene are MNHNY and SVGAGI (reference sequence). The CDR3 consists of 14 residues. Trimming stripped 8 bases from V and 1 base from J, with 14 bases between. The CDR3 coding sequence is TGTGCCAGCTACATTGGTTCGGGTAACTATGGCTACACCTTC. Translating it yields CASYIGSGNYGYTF.

This clone showed up just once. This sample also contains other DNA sequences that code for the same CDR3. The CDR3 DNA sequence: TGCGCCAGCAGCCCGGGGACAGCGAACACTGAAGCTTTCTTT. Protein product: CASSPGTANTEAFF. The V gene is TRBV5-1, the J gene TRBJ1-1, with TRBD1 matching over 7 bases. The germline gives CDR1 SGHRS, CDR2 YFSETQ. The CDR3 runs to 14 residues. V shed 4 bases and J 1 base; nucleotides not matched to a gene: 4.

The J gene is TRBJ1-4, the V gene TRBV2; D not certain. V was shortened by 4 bases and J by 4 bases, with 13 bases between the two germline ends. The CDR3 extends over 15 amino acids. Germline CDR1 and CDR2: SNHLY and FYNNEI. DNA of the CDR3: TGTGCCAGCAGTGTGGCTAGGCTTAATAATGAAAAACTGTTTTTT. As protein: CASSVARLNNEKLFF.

DNA for the CDR3: TGTGCCAGCTCACCACAGGGGGCAGAGACCCAGTACTTC. Translating it yields CASSPQGAETQYF. The rearrangement uses TRBV18 and TRBJ2-5, with 7 positions matching TRBD1. The CDR3 extends over 13 amino acids. Germline-derived CDR1 and CDR2 are KGHSH and LQKENI. The V segment lost 1 base and the J segment 4 bases; nucleotides outside the gene matches: 0.

The chain employs TRBV21-1 and TRBJ2-7; whether TRBD2, the table's D call, matches the DNA was not checked. TRBV21-1 is assigned pseudogene status. The length of the CDR3 is 15 residues. CDR3 in DNA: TGTGCCAGCAGCGAAAGGACTAGCGGTGCCTACGAGCAGTACTTC. It yields the protein CASSERTSGAYEQYF.

V usage is TRBV19 and J usage is TRBJ2-3, with 7 bases lining up with TRBD1. The CDR3 is 15 amino acids. V gave up 4 bases and J gave up 0 bases; unmatched junction bases: 4. Germline values: CDR1 LNHDA, CDR2 SQIVND (reference sequence). The CDR3 sequence: CASSTRDSSTDTQYF. CDR3 in DNA: TGTGCCAGTAGTACTCGGGACAGCAGCACAGATACGCAGTATTTT.

Only a few counts were recorded for this clone. The chain combines TRBV10-3 with TRBJ1-2; 7 nucleotides line up with TRBD1. The CDR3 is 15 residues long. V trimming: 2 bases; J trimming: 7 bases; junction bases outside the gene matches: 10. The germline CDR1 and CDR2 sequences are ENHRY and SYGVKD. The chain's CDR3 is CAISEGRGQTSGYTF. DNA for the CDR3: TGTGCCATCAGTGAGGGTAGGGGGCAGACGTCTGGCTACACCTTC.

CDR3 sequence (DNA): TGCGCCAGCAGGGTACAGGGGGCAGGGACTGAAGCTTTCTTT. Amino acid sequence: CASRVQGAGTEAFF. The chain uses TRBV5-1 and TRBJ1-1; 9 bases are shared with TRBD1. CDR1 and CDR2 (germline): SGHRS, YFSETQ. The V segment lost 5 bases and the J segment 5 bases; nucleotides outside the gene matches: 7. There are 14 residues in the CDR3.

This sequence joins TRBV19 and TRBJ2-7; D might be TRBD2 (6 bases). This CDR3 is built from 14 residues. CDR1 is LNHDA and CDR2 is SQIVND in the germline V gene (reference sequence). The V and J ends lost 1 base and 1 base respectively, with 8 bases between them. The CDR3 DNA follows: TGTGCCAGTAGTATAGGCGGGGCGTCCTACGAGCAGTACTTC. Protein: CASSIGGASYEQYF.

The J gene is TRBJ2-1, the V gene TRBV19, with 8 bases lining up with TRBD1. V shed 5 bases and J 6 bases; nucleotides not matched to a gene: 9. The CDR3 spans 15 residues. Germline V lookup: CDR1 LNHDA, CDR2 SQIVND (reference sequence). This CDR3 reads CASSLTGATSNEQFF. CDR3 in DNA: TGTGCCAGTAGTCTGACAGGGGCCACCTCCAATGAGCAGTTCTTC.

This clone was seen a few times. The chain is built from TRBV14 and TRBJ1-2, with D possibly TRBD1 on 5 matching bases. Deletions cut 0 bases from V and 11 bases from J, with 22 bases between. The CDR3 length is 16 residues. Germline V gene sequence: CDR1 SGHDN, CDR2 FVKESK. CDR3 DNA sequence: TGTGCCAGCAGCCAAGAATCAGCCGGGCCGGGACCCAAGTACACCTTC. Translating it yields CASSQESAGPGPKYTF.

This chain links TRBV5-1 with TRBJ1-1, with 10 bases that match TRBD1. The V gene end was trimmed by 4 bases and the J gene end by 7 bases; junction bases not matched to a gene: 10. Germline loops: CDR1 SGHRS, CDR2 YFSETQ. The CDR3 sequence is 15 residues long. CDR3: CASSHDLRTGGEAFF. DNA of the CDR3: TGCGCCAGCAGCCATGACTTGAGGACAGGGGGTGAAGCTTTCTTT.

The rearrangement uses TRBV2 and TRBJ1-4; a possible D gene is TRBD1 (5 bases). Germline CDR1 reads SNHLY; CDR2 reads FYNNEI. V dropped 0 bases and J dropped 0 bases, with 17 bases sitting between them. CDR3 length: 19 residues. In nucleotides, the CDR3 is TGTGCCAGCAGTGAAGCGCTTCGACAGTCCTATGCAACTAATGAAAAACTGTTTTTT. It specifies CASSEALRQSYATNEKLFF.

The V call is TRBV18, the J call TRBJ1-1; 8 bases match TRBD1. Germline values: CDR1 KGHSH, CDR2 LQKENI. The J segment lost 1 base and the V segment lost 7 bases, leaving 5 bases of the junction unmatched. The CDR3 contains 14 residues. CDR3 DNA: TGTGCCAGCTTTTCAGGGGGCGGGAACACTGAAGCTTTCTTT. It translates to CASFSGGGNTEAFF.

V is TRBV19 and J is TRBJ2-7; D call uncertain. There are 13 residues in the CDR3. Germline V gene lookup returns CDR1 LNHDA and CDR2 SQIVND (reference sequence). The V end was cut by 0 bases, the J end by 4 bases, with 7 bases between. CDR3 loop: CASSIEGKYEQYF. CDR3 in DNA: TGTGCCAGTAGTATAGAGGGAAAGTACGAGCAGTACTTC.

The rearrangement joins TRBV2 to TRBJ1-6; 7 bases align to TRBD1. The junction had 10 bases not matched to a gene; V was cut back by 6 bases and J by 5 bases. The CDR3 is made up of 16 amino acids. CDR1 and CDR2 (germline): SNHLY, FYNNEI. CDR3: CASSATGTANNSPLHF. In DNA form, the CDR3 reads TGTGCCAGCAGCGCTACCGGGACAGCTAATAATTCACCCCTCCACTTT.

Note on this clone: Within the sample, other DNA sequences also encode this same CDR3. The chain is built from TRBV6-5 and TRBJ1-2, with TRBD1 matching 9 bases. The CDR3 consists of 15 residues. J was trimmed by 3 bases and V by 0 bases; bases with no gene match: 2. Germline CDR1 reads MNHEY; CDR2 reads SVGAGI. This chain's CDR3 is CASSYSTGGDYGYTF. As DNA, the CDR3 is TGTGCCAGCAGTTACTCAACAGGGGGCGACTATGGCTACACCTTC.

V gene TRBV7-9 combines with J gene TRBJ2-3; weak D call: TRBD2 (5 bases). The ends were cut back, 3 bases at V and 7 bases at J, with 14 bases in the middle. This CDR3 contains 14 residues. Germline CDR1 is SEHNR and CDR2 is FQNEAQ (reference sequence). For the CDR3, the DNA is TGTGCCAGCAGCTTGGAGGTGACCGGGAATACGCAGTATTTT. This encodes CASSLEVTGNTQYF.

The chain combines TRBV7-3 with TRBJ1-1; 8 bases align to TRBD1. With 5 bases clipped from V and 4 bases from J, the junction kept 9 bases outside the gene matches. The CDR3 length is 15 residues. The germline V gene has CDR1 SGHTA and CDR2 FQGTGA. Here the CDR3 DNA reads TGTGCCAGCAGCCCGCAGGGGGCCCCAGGCACTGAAGCTTTCTTT. This codes for CASSPQGAPGTEAFF. Drawing the rest from reference TRBV7-3 and TRBJ1-1, the complete variable domain is GAGVSQTPSNKVTEKGKYVELRCDPISGHTALYWYRQSLGQGPEFLIYFQGTGAADDSGLPNDRFFAVRPEGSVSTLKIQRTERGDSAVYLCASSPQGAPGTEAFFGQGTRLTVV.

The V and J genes are TRBV18 and TRBJ1-2; D ambiguous. Germline V gives CDR1 KGHSH, CDR2 LQKENI. V was clipped by 6 bases and J by 3 bases, with 14 bases between them. CDR3 size: 14 residues. The CDR3, as DNA: TGTGCCAGCTCCGCCGGGCTCGAGGACTATGGCTACACCTTC. It specifies CASSAGLEDYGYTF. Drawing the rest from reference TRBV18 and TRBJ1-2, the complete variable domain is NAGVMQNPRHLVRRRGQEARLRCSPMKGHSHVYWYRQLPEEGLKFMVYLQKENIIDESGMPKERFSAEFPKEGPSILRIQQVVRGDSAAYFCASSAGLEDYGYTFGSGTRLTVV.

The chain uses TRBV27 and TRBJ2-7, with 11 nucleotides matching TRBD1. Germline CDR1 is MNHEY and CDR2 is SMNVEV (reference sequence). V lost 5 bases, J lost 2 bases, and 11 bases stayed unmatched. CDR3 length: 17 amino acids. The CDR3 DNA reads as TGTGCCAGCAGTACGAGGACAGGGGGCGCAGGAACCTACGAGCAGTACTTC. Translating it yields CASSTRTGGAGTYEQYF.

The V and J genes are TRBV19 and TRBJ1-1, with D hard to call. Germline V gene lookup returns CDR1 LNHDA and CDR2 SQIVND (reference sequence). CDR3 size: 14 residues. Trimming left V 0 bases short and J 5 bases short, with 10 bases between. CDR3 amino acids: CASSIDGLGTEAFF. The CDR3 DNA follows: TGTGCCAGTAGTATAGACGGCCTGGGGACTGAAGCTTTCTTT.